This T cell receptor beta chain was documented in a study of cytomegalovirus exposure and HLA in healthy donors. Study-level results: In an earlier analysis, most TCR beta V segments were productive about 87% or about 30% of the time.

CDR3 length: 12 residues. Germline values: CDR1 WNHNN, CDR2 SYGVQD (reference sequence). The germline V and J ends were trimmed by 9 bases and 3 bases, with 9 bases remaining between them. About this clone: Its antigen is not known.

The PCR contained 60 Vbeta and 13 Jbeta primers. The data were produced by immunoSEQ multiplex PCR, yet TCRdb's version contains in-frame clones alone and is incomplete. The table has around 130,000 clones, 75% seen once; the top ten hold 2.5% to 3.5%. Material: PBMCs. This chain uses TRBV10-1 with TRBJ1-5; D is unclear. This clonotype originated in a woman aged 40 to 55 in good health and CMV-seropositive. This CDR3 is CARQDYNQPQHF. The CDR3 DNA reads TGCGCCAGACAAGACTACAATCAGCCCCAGCATTTT.